The present T cell receptor (beta chain) was sequenced within a study of cytomegalovirus exposure and HLA in healthy donors. Study details: Some 85 million unique TCRs from HLA-typed donors were held in an early data release. Study outcomes and limitations: Most TCRs appeared rarely, but some public TCRs recurred in many donors. Presence/absence analyses treated sequencing depth as roughly uniform across donors.

In germline, CDR1 is WSHSY, CDR2 SAAADI. V dropped 2 bases and J dropped 0 bases, with 12 bases sitting between them. The CDR3 contains 16 residues. Use of 60 Vbeta and 13 Jbeta primers characterized the PCR. Here immunoSEQ multiplex PCR was the method, and the copy in TCRdb shows in-frame clones only, minus some. Of a few hundred thousand clones in the sample, about nine tenths were seen once. Points on this clone: The target antigen is unknown.

The sequence came from a girl aged 2-9 years in good health and CMV-seronegative. The sample consisted of PBMCs. This chain connects TRBV10-2 to TRBJ2-3; D remains unclear. CDR3 residues: CASSEHRTASTDTQYF. DNA for the CDR3: TGCGCCAGCAGTGAGCATCGCACAGCTAGCACAGATACGCAGTATTTT.